What follows are 11 T cell receptor beta chains derived from one specimen sequenced in a study of CD8 T cells in ankylosing spondylitis. Study results and caveats: Blood of patients with ankylosing spondylitis appeared to be characterized by a TCR beta motif of 8 or 9 highly homologous variants.

TCRdb analysed the 5' RACE reads with MiXCR anew, one entry per CDR3 protein. The sample lists around 890,000 distinct CDR3 sequences; around 11% were seen once. No cognate antigen is known for these TCRs. Sequenced input: blood, either unsorted or a sorted T cell fraction (not recorded which). Every receptor here comes from a male donor with ankylosing spondylitis.

Turning to this clonotype: A read error may produce the germline difference seen at one junction end. The chain employs TRBV6-1 and TRBJ2-5; 8 nucleotides align to TRBD1. CDR1 and CDR2 from the germline V gene are MNHNS and SASEGT. The CDR3 covers 14 residues. The CDR3 reads CAGSRTGTSGTQYF. The CDR3 nucleotides are TGTGCCGGCAGTCGGACAGGGACTTCGGGGACCCAGTACTTC.

The CDR3 coding sequence is TGCAGTGCTGCGCTAGCGGGATTGTACAATGAGCAGTTCTTC. This codes for CSAALAGLYNEQFF. The chain joins TRBV20-1 to TRBJ2-1; 9 bases are shared with TRBD2. Per the germline V gene, CDR1 is DFQATT and CDR2 is SNEGSKA (reference sequence). V dropped 5 bases and J dropped 4; count of bases not matched to a gene: 6. CDR3 size: 14 residues.

This clonotype was counted only a few times. The chain is built from TRBV7-2 and TRBJ1-4; tentatively, D is TRBD1 (5 bases). CDR1 SGHTA and CDR2 FQGNSA come from the germline V gene. The CDR3 totals 16 residues. V lost 4 bases, J lost 10 bases, and 22 bases lay in between. CDR3 in amino acids: CASSYTGQGYLGKLFF. CDR3 sequence (DNA): TGTGCCAGCAGCTATACCGGGCAGGGTTATCTTGGAAAACTGTTTTTT.

This clonotype was detected a few times. The chain combines TRBV20-1 with TRBJ2-7, with no clear D. V was shortened by 5 bases and J by 2 bases, with 13 bases between the two germline ends. This CDR3 is built from 13 residues. Looked up from germline, CDR1 is DFQATT and CDR2 is SNEGSKA (reference sequence). CDR3 nucleotides: TGCAGTGCTCCTTACAGCCAACCCTACGAGCAGTACTTC. Its translation: CSAPYSQPYEQYF.

CDR3 loop: CATSRDGFYEQYF. For the CDR3, the DNA is TGTGCCACCAGCAGAGACGGATTCTACGAGCAGTACTTC. This chain joins TRBV15 and TRBJ2-7; no clear D gene. The CDR3 length is 13 residues. CDR1 LNHNV and CDR2 YYDKDF come from the germline V gene (reference sequence). Trimming removed 0 bases at V and 3 bases at J, with 6 bases between.

This clonotype was detected many times. The chain couples TRBV4-3 to TRBJ2-1, with a tentative D call TRBD2 (5 bases). The CDR3 contains 17 residues. From germline, CDR1 is LGHNA and CDR2 YSLEER. The V end was cut by 3 bases, the J end by 3 bases, with 18 bases between. CDR3 in DNA: TGCGCCAGCAGCCACAACGGACTGAGGGCGAGCTACAATGAGCAGTTCTTC. Its translation is CASSHNGLRASYNEQFF.

This clonotype came up many times. This rearrangement joins TRBV3-1 to TRBJ2-3, with TRBD2 identical over 13 bases. The germline V gene encodes CDR1 LGHDT and CDR2 YNNKEL (reference sequence). The CDR3 runs to 18 residues. The trim removed 4 bases at V and 4 bases at J, leaving 11 bases unmatched. Here the CDR3 reads CASSRLAGGSSGSDTQYF. The CDR3 region has the DNA TGTGCCAGCAGCCGACTAGCGGGAGGATCATCAGGCTCAGATACGCAGTATTTT.

The J gene is TRBJ1-1, the V gene TRBV7-9; no reliable D call. Looked up from germline, CDR1 is SEHNR and CDR2 is FQNEAQ (reference sequence). This CDR3 has 14 amino acids. V was clipped by 1 base and J by 4 bases, with 10 bases between them. The CDR3 loop is CASSLVVGVTEAFF. The DNA of the CDR3 is TGTGCCAGCAGCTTAGTAGTGGGAGTCACTGAAGCTTTCTTT. The variable domain in full, with the rest retrieved from reference TRBV7-9 and TRBJ1-1, is DTGVSQNPRHKITKRGQNVTFRCDPISEHNRLYWYRQTLGQGPEFLTYFQNEAQLEKSRLLSDRFSAERPKGSFSTLEIQRTEQGDSAMYLCASSLVVGVTEAFFGQGTRLTVV.

The V gene is TRBV29-1, the J gene TRBJ1-1, with 9 bases aligning to TRBD1. With V trimmed by 3 bases and J by 1 base, 6 bases remained unmatched. CDR1 is SQVTM and CDR2 is ANQGSEA in the germline V gene. This CDR3 has 15 residues. The CDR3 bases are TGCAGCGTTGATGTTTCGGGACAGGGGAACACTGAAGCTTTCTTT. Translated: CSVDVSGQGNTEAFF.

The V call is TRBV6-1, the J call TRBJ2-7; D unclear. The CDR3 runs to 16 residues. Germline V gene sequence: CDR1 MNHNS, CDR2 SASEGT. Between the trimmed V and J ends, which lost 4 bases and 5 bases, there was a span of 21 bases. The CDR3 is CASSAPTVDGRHEQYF. The CDR3 DNA is TGTGCCAGCAGTGCGCCGACGGTAGATGGTCGCCACGAGCAGTACTTC.

A remark on this clonotype: An end of the junction differs from the germline gene, which may be a read error. The V gene is TRBV4-2, the J gene TRBJ1-1; a possible D gene is TRBD1 (6 bases). This CDR3 has 12 residues. CDR1 is LGHNA, CDR2 YNFKEQ, per germline. The CDR3 loop is CASSQEWDTRLF. CDR3 in DNA: TGTGCCAGCAGCCAAGAGTGGGACACTCGTCTCTTT.